The 14 T cell receptor beta chains below were found in one sample sequenced in a study of blood T cell repertoires in COVID-19. Clones were read by immunoSEQ multiplex PCR, and TCRdb kept only the in-frame ones, dropping some. The sample shows 200,000 to 300,000 clones, 75% to 85% of them seen only once. The sequencing input was peripheral blood. The origin of the receptors is a woman of 80 years or more with COVID-19, enrolled during active disease.

Comment on this clone: The same CDR3 can be traced to other DNA sequences in this sample. The genes are TRBV18 and TRBJ1-5, with TRBD1 matching over 7 bases. Per the germline V gene, CDR1 is KGHSH and CDR2 is LQKENI. Losses at the gene ends were 3 bases for V and 4 bases for J; bases not matched to a gene: 3. The CDR3 consists of 14 residues. CDR3 DNA: TGTGCCAGCTCACCGGGACAGCAAAATCAGCCCCAGCATTTT. It specifies CASSPGQQNQPQHF.

This clone was counted between two and nine times. V usage is TRBV10-1 and J usage is TRBJ2-7; the match to TRBD1 covers 8 bases. The germline CDR1 and CDR2 sequences are WNHNN and SYGVQD (reference sequence). The CDR3 sequence is 13 residues long. J gave up 6 bases and V 4 bases, and 5 bases lay outside the gene matches. CDR3 in amino acids: CASSGYDRGEQYF. The CDR3 region has the DNA TGCGCCAGCAGTGGGTACGACAGGGGCGAGCAGTACTTC.

The J gene is TRBJ1-2, the V gene TRBV6-6; D not resolved. The CDR3 has 14 amino acids. The germline gives CDR1 MNHNY, CDR2 SVGAGI (reference sequence). Trimming stripped 4 bases from V and 4 bases from J, with 13 bases between. CDR3 in DNA: TGTGCCAGCAGTTCCGATGGAGGTGGCTATGGCTACACCTTC. Residues: CASSSDGGGYGYTF.

The chain is built from TRBV9 and TRBJ1-3; no definite D call. The CDR3 length is 15 residues. The germline V gene encodes CDR1 SGDLS and CDR2 YYNGEE. Trimming shortened V by 3 bases and J by 0 bases, and 10 bases separated the two germline ends. The CDR3 protein is CASSAWANSGNTIYF. The CDR3 coding sequence is TGTGCCAGCAGCGCCTGGGCCAACTCTGGAAACACCATATATTTT.

This clone was picked up a small number of times. This chain connects TRBV10-3 to TRBJ1-4, with 7 bases fitting TRBD1. Germline V CDR1 and CDR2: ENHRY, SYGVKD. The CDR3 contains 15 residues. Trimming removed 0 bases from V and 5 bases from J; junction bases left unmatched: 3. DNA of the CDR3: TGTGCCATCAGTGAGTCGGGGACAGAGAATGAAAAACTGTTTTTT. Translated: CAISESGTENEKLFF.

This clone appeared once. CDR3 sequence reads: CASSFGTSADTQYF. The CDR3 DNA follows: TGTGCCAGCAGTTTTGGAACTAGCGCAGATACGCAGTATTTT. This sequence joins TRBV27 and TRBJ2-3, with 7 bases aligning to TRBD2. Unmatched junction bases numbered 4, after V lost 3 bases and J lost 4 bases. This CDR3 is built from 14 residues. Germline lookup yields CDR1 MNHEY and CDR2 SMNVEV (reference sequence).

V usage is TRBV7-9 and J usage is TRBJ1-1; D gene uncertain. Between the trimmed V and J ends, which lost 7 bases and 5 bases, there was a span of 23 bases. Germline V lookup: CDR1 SEHNR, CDR2 FQNEAQ (reference sequence). The length of the CDR3 is 16 residues. CDR3 sequence: CASTDPPVASRTEAFF. In nucleotides, the CDR3 is TGTGCCAGCACCGATCCCCCGGTCGCAAGTCGAACTGAAGCTTTCTTT.

This sequence joins TRBV9 and TRBJ1-4, with 8 bases matching TRBD1. V lost 6 bases and J lost 4; bases outside the gene matches: 5. The CDR3 sequence is 14 residues long. Germline loops: CDR1 SGDLS, CDR2 YYNGEE. CDR3 DNA: TGTGCCAGCAATAGACAGGGGTATAATGAAAAACTGTTTTTT. This gives the protein CASNRQGYNEKLFF.

This chain links TRBV20-1 with TRBJ2-1; TRBD2 matches 8 bases. CDR3 length: 15 amino acids. Trimming removed 6 bases from V and 4 bases from J; junction bases left unmatched: 11. CDR1 is DFQATT, CDR2 SNEGSKA, per germline (reference sequence). CDR3 in DNA: TGCAGTGCAAGTAGGTTAGCGGGGAGATACAATGAGCAGTTCTTC. Protein sequence: CSASRLAGRYNEQFF.

The chain couples TRBV10-3 to TRBJ2-1; a weak D match, TRBD1 (6 bases). The CDR3 runs 12 residues. V was pared by 3 bases and J by 8 bases, with 8 bases between. CDR1 is ENHRY and CDR2 is SYGVKD in the germline V gene. CDR3 in DNA: TGTGCCATCAGTGATAAGGGGGATGAGCAGTTCTTC. Encoded protein: CAISDKGDEQFF.

This clone was observed many times. V is TRBV2 and J is TRBJ2-2; D is possibly TRBD1 (7 bases). Germline V gives CDR1 SNHLY, CDR2 FYNNEI. CDR3 length: 14 residues. The V end lost 8 bases, the J end lost 4 bases, and 14 bases lay between the germline ends. The CDR3 protein is CASGGGRPTGELFF. The CDR3 DNA is TGTGCCAGCGGAGGGGGCAGGCCCACCGGGGAGCTGTTTTTT.

V is TRBV3-1 (or the pseudogene TRBV3-2) and J is TRBJ2-7; possible D gene TRBD1, 5 bases. Trimming pared 4 bases from V and 6 bases from J, leaving 25 bases between. This CDR3 has 17 amino acids. Germline CDR1 reads LGHDT; CDR2 reads YNNKEL (reference sequence). The CDR3 nucleotides read TGTGCCAGCAGCCGTTATGCACAAGGGGCAGGGATCGGCGAGCAGTACTTC. Residues: CASSRYAQGAGIGEQYF.

J is TRBJ2-5 and V is TRBV5-1; 11 nucleotides line up with TRBD2. CDR1 and CDR2 from the germline V gene are SGHRS and YFSETQ. This CDR3 has 17 residues. The J segment lost 5 bases and the V segment lost 4 bases, leaving 13 bases of the junction unmatched. CDR3 bases: TGCGCCAGCAGCCCCGGCGAACTAGCGGGAGCTAGGGAGACCCAGTACTTC. Translating gives CASSPGELAGARETQYF. Combining the CDR3 with reference TRBV5-1 and TRBJ2-5 gives the whole variable domain KAGVTQTPRYLIKTRGQQVTLSCSPISGHRSVSWYQQTPGQGLQFLFEYFSETQRNKGNFPGRFSGRQFSNSRSEMNVSTLELGDSALYLCASSPGELAGARETQYFGPGTRLLVL.

V and J are TRBV5-1 and TRBJ2-5; a weak D match, TRBD1 (6 bases). Germline V lookup: CDR1 SGHRS, CDR2 YFSETQ. CDR3 size: 13 residues. V lost 4 bases and J lost 5, with 12 bases in between. CDR3 protein: CASSDLQGETQYF. CDR3 DNA sequence: TGCGCCAGCAGCGATCTGCAGGGGGAGACCCAGTACTTC.